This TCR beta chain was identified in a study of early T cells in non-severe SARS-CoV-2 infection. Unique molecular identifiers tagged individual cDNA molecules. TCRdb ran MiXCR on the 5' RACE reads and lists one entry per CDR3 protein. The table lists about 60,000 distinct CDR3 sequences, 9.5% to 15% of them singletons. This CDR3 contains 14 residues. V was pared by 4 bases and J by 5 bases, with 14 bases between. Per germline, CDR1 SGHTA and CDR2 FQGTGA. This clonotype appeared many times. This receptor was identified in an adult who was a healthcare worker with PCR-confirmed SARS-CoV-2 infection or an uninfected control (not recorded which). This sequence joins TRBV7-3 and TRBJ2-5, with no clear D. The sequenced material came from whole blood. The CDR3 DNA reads TGTGCCAGCAGCTCCTCCGGGCAAGGGGAGACCCAGTACTTC. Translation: CASSSSGQGETQYF.